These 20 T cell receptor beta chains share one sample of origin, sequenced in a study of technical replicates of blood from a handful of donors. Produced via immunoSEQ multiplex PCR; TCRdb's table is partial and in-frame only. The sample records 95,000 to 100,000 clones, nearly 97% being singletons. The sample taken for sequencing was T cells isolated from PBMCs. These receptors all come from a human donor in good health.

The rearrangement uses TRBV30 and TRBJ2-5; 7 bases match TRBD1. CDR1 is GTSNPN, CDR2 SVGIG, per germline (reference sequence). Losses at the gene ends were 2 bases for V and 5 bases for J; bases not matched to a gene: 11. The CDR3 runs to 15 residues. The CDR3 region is CAWSLIGQGQETQYF. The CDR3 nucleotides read TGTGCCTGGAGTCTAATAGGGCAGGGACAGGAGACCCAGTACTTC.

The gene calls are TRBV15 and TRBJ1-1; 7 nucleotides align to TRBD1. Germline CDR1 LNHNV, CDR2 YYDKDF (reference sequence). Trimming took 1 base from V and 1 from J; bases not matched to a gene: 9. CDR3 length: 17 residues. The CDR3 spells CATSRASGGYRNTEAFF. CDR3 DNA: TGTGCCACCAGCAGAGCCTCAGGGGGATACCGGAACACTGAAGCTTTCTTT.

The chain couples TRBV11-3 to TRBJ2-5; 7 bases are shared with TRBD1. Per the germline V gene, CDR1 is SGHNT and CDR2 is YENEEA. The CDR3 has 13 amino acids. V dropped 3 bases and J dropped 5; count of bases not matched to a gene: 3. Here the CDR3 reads CASSFTGEETQYF. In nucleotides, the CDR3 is TGTGCCAGCAGCTTCACAGGGGAGGAGACCCAGTACTTC.

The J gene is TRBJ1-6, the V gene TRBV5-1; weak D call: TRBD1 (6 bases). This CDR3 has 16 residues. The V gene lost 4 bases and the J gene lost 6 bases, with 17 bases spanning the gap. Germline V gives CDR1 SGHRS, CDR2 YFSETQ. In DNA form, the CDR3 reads TGCGCCAGCAGCCCAAATACAGGGTTAGGTAATTCACCCCTCCACTTT. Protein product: CASSPNTGLGNSPLHF.

CDR3 nucleotides: TGTGCCAGCAGCCAAGATTTAACCCCGCAGGCTTTCTTT. It is translated as CASSQDLTPQAFF. J is TRBJ1-1 and V is TRBV4-2; D gene uncertain. Germline CDR1 LGHNA, CDR2 YNFKEQ. V was pared by 0 bases and J by 11 bases, with 13 bases between. The CDR3 loop spans 13 amino acids.

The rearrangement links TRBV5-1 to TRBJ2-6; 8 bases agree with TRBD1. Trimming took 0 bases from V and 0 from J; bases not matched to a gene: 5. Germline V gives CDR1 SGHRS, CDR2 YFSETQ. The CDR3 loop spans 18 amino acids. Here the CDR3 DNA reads TGCGCCAGCAGCTTGGCTACAGGGGGAAGCTCTGGGGCCAACGTCCTGACTTTC. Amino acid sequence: CASSLATGGSSGANVLTF.

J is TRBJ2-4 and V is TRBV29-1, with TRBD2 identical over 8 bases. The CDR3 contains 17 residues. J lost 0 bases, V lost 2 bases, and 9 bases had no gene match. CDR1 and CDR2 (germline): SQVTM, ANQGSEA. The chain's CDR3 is CSVESGGSSIAKNIQYF. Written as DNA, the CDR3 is TGCAGCGTTGAAAGCGGGGGCTCTTCTATAGCCAAAAACATTCAGTACTTC.

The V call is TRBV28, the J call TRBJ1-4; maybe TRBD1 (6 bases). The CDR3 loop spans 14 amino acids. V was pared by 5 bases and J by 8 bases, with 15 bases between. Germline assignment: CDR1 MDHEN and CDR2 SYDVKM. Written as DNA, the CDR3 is TGTGCCAGCAGTCCCTGGGGTAGGGGGGAAAAACTGTTTTTT. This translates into CASSPWGRGEKLFF.

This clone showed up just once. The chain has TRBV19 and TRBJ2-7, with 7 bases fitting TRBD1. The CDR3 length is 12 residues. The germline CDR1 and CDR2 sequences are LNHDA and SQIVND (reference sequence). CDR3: CAYPRGPHEQYF. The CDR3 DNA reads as TGTGCATACCCGAGGGGGCCCCACGAGCAGTACTTC.

The CDR3 here is CASSLGTEDNEQFF. CDR3 in DNA: TGCGCCAGCAGCTTAGGGACAGAAGACAATGAGCAGTTCTTC. The chain employs TRBV5-1 and TRBJ2-1; 7 positions agree with TRBD1. From germline, CDR1 is SGHRS and CDR2 YFSETQ. V gave up 2 bases and J gave up 5 bases; unmatched junction bases: 4. This CDR3 comprises 14 residues. The full variable domain, with the rest looked up from reference TRBV5-1 and TRBJ2-1, is KAGVTQTPRYLIKTRGQQVTLSCSPISGHRSVSWYQQTPGQGLQFLFEYFSETQRNKGNFPGRFSGRQFSNSRSEMNVSTLELGDSALYLCASSLGTEDNEQFFGPGTRLTVL.

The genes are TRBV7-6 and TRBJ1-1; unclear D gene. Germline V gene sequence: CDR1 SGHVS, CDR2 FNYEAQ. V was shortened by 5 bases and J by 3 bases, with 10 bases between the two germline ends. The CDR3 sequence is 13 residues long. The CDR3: CASSPFQDTEAFF. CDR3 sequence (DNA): TGTGCCAGCAGCCCATTCCAGGACACTGAAGCTTTCTTT.

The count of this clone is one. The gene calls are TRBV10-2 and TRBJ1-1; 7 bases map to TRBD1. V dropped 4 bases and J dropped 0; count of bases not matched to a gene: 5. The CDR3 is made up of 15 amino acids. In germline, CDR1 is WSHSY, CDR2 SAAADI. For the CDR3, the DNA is TGCGCCAGCAGTGGGAGGGGGCAGTTGAACACTGAAGCTTTCTTT. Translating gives CASSGRGQLNTEAFF.

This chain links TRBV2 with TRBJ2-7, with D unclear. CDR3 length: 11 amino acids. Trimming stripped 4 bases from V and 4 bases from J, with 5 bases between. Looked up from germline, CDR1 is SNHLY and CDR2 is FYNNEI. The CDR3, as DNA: TGTGCCAGCAGTGTACAGTACGAGCAGTACTTC. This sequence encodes CASSVQYEQYF. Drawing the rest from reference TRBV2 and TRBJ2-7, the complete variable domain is EPEVTQTPSHQVTQMGQEVILRCVPISNHLYFYWYRQILGQKVEFLVSFYNNEISEKSEIFDDQFSVERPDGSNFTLKIRSTKLEDSAMYFCASSVQYEQYFGPGTRLTVT.

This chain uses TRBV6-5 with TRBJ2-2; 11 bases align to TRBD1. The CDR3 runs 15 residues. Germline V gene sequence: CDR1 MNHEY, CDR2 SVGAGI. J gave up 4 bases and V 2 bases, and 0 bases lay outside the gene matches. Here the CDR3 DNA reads TGTGCCAGCAGTTACGGGACAGGGGGCACCGGGGAGCTGTTTTTT. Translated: CASSYGTGGTGELFF.

The CDR3 coding sequence is TGTGCCAGCAGCGGGACAGACGAAGCTTTCTTT. Translation gives CASSGTDEAFF. The chain couples TRBV9 to TRBJ1-1; possibly TRBD1 for D (6 bases). The CDR3 runs 11 residues. Trimming took 3 bases from V and 8 from J, leaving 8 bases between them. CDR1 is SGDLS and CDR2 is YYNGEE in the germline V gene.

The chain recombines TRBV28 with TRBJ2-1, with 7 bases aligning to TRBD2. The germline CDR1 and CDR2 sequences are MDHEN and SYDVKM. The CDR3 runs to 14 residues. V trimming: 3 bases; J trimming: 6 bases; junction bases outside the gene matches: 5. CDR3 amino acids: CASSLGGDVNEQFF. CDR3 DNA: TGTGCCAGCAGTTTGGGGGGGGATGTCAATGAGCAGTTCTTC. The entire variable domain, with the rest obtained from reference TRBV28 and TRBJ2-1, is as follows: DVKVTQSSRYLVKRTGEKVFLECVQDMDHENMFWYRQDPGLGLRLIYFSYDVKMKEKGDIPEGYSVSREKKERFSLILESASTNQTSMYLCASSLGGDVNEQFFGPGTRLTVL.

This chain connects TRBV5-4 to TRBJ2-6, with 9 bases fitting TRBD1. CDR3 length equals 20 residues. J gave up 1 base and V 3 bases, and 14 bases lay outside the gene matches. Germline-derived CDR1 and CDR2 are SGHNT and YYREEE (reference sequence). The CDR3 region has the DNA TGTGCCAGCAGCTCACCTCGCCGGGACAGGGAAGTGTCTGGGGCCAACGTCCTGACTTTC. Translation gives CASSSPRRDREVSGANVLTF.

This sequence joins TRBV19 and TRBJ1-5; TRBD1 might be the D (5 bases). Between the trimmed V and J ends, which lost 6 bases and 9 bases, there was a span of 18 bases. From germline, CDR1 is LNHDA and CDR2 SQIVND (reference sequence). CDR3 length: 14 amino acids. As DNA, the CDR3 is TGTGCCAGTAGATTAACCCTCTGGGGGGGGCCCCAGCATTTT. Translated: CASRLTLWGGPQHF.

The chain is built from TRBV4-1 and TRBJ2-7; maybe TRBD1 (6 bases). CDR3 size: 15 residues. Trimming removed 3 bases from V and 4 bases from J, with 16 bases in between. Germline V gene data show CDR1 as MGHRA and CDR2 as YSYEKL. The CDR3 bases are TGCGCCAGCAGCCACCCAGGGCAGGGGTCATACGAGCAGTACTTC. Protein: CASSHPGQGSYEQYF.

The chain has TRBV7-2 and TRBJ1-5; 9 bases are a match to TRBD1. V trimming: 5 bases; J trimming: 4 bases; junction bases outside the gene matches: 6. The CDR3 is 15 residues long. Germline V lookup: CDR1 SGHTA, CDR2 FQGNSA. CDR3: CASSAAGTGNQPQHF. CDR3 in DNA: TGTGCCAGCAGCGCCGCGGGGACAGGGAATCAGCCCCAGCATTTT.